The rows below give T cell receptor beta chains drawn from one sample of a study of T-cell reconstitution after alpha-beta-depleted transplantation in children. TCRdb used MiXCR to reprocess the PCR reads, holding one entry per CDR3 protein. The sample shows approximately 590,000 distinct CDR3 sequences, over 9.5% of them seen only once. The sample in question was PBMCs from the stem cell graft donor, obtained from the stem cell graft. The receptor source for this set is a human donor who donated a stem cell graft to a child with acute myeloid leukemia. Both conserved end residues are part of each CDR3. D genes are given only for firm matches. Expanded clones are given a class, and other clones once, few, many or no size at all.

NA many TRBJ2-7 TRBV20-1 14 TGCAGTGCTAGTGGGGACGGATACTCCTACGAGCAGTACTTC CSASGDGYSYEQYF
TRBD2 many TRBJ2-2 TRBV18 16 TGTGCCAGCTCACCCGTACTAGCGGGAGTCACCGGGGAGCTGTTTTTT CASSPVLAGVTGELFF
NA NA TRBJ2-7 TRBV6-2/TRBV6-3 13 TGTGCCAGCAGTTCGGTCTTGGTAGGCGAGCAGTACTTC CASSSVLVGEQYF
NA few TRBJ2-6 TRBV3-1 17 TGTGCCAGCAGCTCTAAGGCAGGGAAAGCTGGGGCCAACGTCCTGACTTTC CASSSKAGKAGANVLTF
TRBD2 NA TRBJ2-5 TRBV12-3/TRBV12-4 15 TGTGCCAGCAGTTCAGCTAGCGGGGTCGAAGAGACCCAGTACTTC CASSSASGVEETQYF
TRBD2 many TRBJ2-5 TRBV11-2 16 TGTGCCAGCAGCTTAACCGGTAGCGGGAGTATAGAGACCCAGTACTTC CASSLTGSGSIETQYF
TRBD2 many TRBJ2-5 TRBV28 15 TGTGCCAGCAGAACACTCCGGACTAGCCGGGAGACCCAGTACTTC CASRTLRTSRETQYF
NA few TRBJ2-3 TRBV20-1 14 TGCAGTGCCGCTCCCCCAGGGGGCACAGATACGCAGTATTTT CSAAPPGGTDTQYF
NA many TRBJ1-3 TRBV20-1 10 TGCAGTGCGGGCAGAAACACCATATATTTT CSAGRNTIYF
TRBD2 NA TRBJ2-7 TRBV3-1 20 TGTGCCAGCAGCCGCACGTGGAATAGCGGGAGGGCCGGATCAACCTACGAGCAGTACTTC CASSRTWNSGRAGSTYEQYF
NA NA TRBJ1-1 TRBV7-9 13 TGTGCCAGCAGCTTAGCAGGGGAGGCTGAAGCTTTCTTT CASSLAGEAEAFF
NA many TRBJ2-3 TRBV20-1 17 TGCAGTGCTAGAGATTGGCGTCGCCCGACTAGCACAGATACGCAGTATTTT CSARDWRRPTSTDTQYF
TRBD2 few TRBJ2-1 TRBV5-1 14 TGCGCCAGCAGCCCGGGACTAATAAACAATGAGCAGTTCTTC CASSPGLINNEQFF
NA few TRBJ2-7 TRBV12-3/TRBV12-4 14 TGTGCCAGCAGTACAAGAAGGACGAGCGACGAGCAGTACTTC CASSTRRTSDEQYF
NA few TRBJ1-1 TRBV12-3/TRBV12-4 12 TGTGCCTCCCGGGGGCGGGGGACTGAAGCTTTCTTT CASRGRGTEAFF
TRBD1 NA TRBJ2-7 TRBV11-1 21 TGTGCCAGCAGTTCTTCTCGGATAAACCGGGACAGGGCCGAAAGGCCCTACGAGCAGTACTTC CASSSSRINRDRAERPYEQYF
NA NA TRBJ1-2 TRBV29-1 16 TGCAGCGTTCAAAACTCCATAGGACAGCCCTCCTATGGCTACACCTTC CSVQNSIGQPSYGYTF
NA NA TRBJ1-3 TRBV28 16 TGTGCCAGCAGTTTTCCGAGGGGAAGCTCTGGAAACACCATATATTTT CASSFPRGSSGNTIYF
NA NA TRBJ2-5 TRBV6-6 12 TGTGCCAGCAGCGGGGAATCGGAGACCCAGTACTTC CASSGESETQYF
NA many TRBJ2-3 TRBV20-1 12 TGCAGTGCTAAACACAGCACAGATACGCAGTATTTT CSAKHSTDTQYF
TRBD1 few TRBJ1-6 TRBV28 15 TGTGCCAGCAGTTCCCCGGGACAGGGGCTTTCACCCCTCCACTTT CASSSPGQGLSPLHF
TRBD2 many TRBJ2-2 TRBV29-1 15 TGCAGCGTAAGAGCGGGAGGGCTCGGGACCGGGGAGCTGTTTTTT CSVRAGGLGTGELFF
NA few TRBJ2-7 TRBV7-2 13 TGTGCCAGCAGCCCAGTCAGTCTTAGGGAGCAGTACTTC CASSPVSLREQYF
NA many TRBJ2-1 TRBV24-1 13 TGTGCCACCAGTGGGCCATCTGACAATGAGCAGTTCTTC CATSGPSDNEQFF
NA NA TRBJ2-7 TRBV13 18 TGTGCCAGCAGCCCGGGGCTAGCGTGCTGGGGGCTCCAGGGCGAGCAGTACTTC CASSPGLACWGLQGEQYF
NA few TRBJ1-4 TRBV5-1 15 TGCGCCAGCAGCCCGGCGGGGGCAACTAATGAAAAACTGTTTTTT CASSPAGATNEKLFF
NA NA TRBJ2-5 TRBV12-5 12 TGTGCTAGTGGAGGGCCGGGGGAGACCCAGTACTTC CASGGPGETQYF
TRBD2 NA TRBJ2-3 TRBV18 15 TGTGCCAGCCGGGGACTAGCGGGAGGCACAGATACGCAGTATTTT CASRGLAGGTDTQYF
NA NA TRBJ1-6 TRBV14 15 TGTGCCAGCGGCCAAGGGGTAGGGCAGGGAACACCCCTCCACTTT CASGQGVGQGTPLHF
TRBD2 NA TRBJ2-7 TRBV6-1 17 TGTGCCAGCAGCACTGGACTAGCGGGAGCAAAATCCTACGAGCAGTACTTC CASSTGLAGAKSYEQYF
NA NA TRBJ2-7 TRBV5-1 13 TGCGCCAGCAGCCCGACTAGGCCGAGGGAGCAGTACTTC CASSPTRPREQYF
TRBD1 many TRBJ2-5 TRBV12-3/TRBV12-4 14 TGTGCCAGCAGCGCCAACAGGGGGCGCGAGACCCAGTACTTC CASSANRGRETQYF
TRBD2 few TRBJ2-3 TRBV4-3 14 TGCGCCAGCAGGCAGGGCCGGACTAGCGGGAGATTGTATTTT CASRQGRTSGRLYF
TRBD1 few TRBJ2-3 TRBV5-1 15 TGCGCCAGCAGCTTGGAACGGGACAGGGGGGATACGCAGTATTTT CASSLERDRGDTQYF
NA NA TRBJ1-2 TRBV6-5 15 TGTGCCAGCAGTTACTCTAAGGGGTCGTACTATGGCTACACCTTC CASSYSKGSYYGYTF
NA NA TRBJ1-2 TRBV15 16 TGTGCCACCAGCCCCCGGGACATCGCCAGTAACTATGGCTACACCTTC CATSPRDIASNYGYTF
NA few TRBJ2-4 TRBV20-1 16 TGCAGTGCTAGGGCCCCCCAGTCGATGGCCAAAAACATTCAGTACTTC CSARAPQSMAKNIQYF
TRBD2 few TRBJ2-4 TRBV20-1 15 TGCAGTGCTACAGCGGGACTAGCGACCAAAAACATTCAGTACTTC CSATAGLATKNIQYF
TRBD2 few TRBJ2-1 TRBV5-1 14 TGCGCCAGCACGGGGACTAGCGGGATGGATGAGCAGTTCTTC CASTGTSGMDEQFF
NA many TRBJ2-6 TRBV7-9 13 TGTGCCAGCAGTCCCTCTGGGGCCAACGTCCTGACTTTC CASSPSGANVLTF
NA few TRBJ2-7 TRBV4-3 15 TGCGCCAGCAGCCAGGATCTCGGGGGAGCGTACGAGCAGTACTTC CASSQDLGGAYEQYF
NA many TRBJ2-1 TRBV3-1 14 TGTGCCAGCAGCCCCTACCTGGAGAGGACTGAGCAGTTCTTC CASSPYLERTEQFF
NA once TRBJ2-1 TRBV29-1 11 TGCAGCCCTCTGAGGAACAATGAGCAGTTCTTC CSPLRNNEQFF
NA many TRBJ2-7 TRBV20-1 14 TGCAGTGCTGACAGCCGGCGGTTGGGATACGAGCAGTACTTC CSADSRRLGYEQYF
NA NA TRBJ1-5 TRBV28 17 TGTGCCAGCAGCTCCGAGCCAGGACGGGCCCGGACGCAGCCCCAGCATTTT CASSSEPGRARTQPQHF
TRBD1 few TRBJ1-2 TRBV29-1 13 TGCAGCGTTGAAGGCCAGGGGGCTGATGGCTACACCTTC CSVEGQGADGYTF
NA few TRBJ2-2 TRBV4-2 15 TGTGCCAGCAGCCAAGACAGAATTTCCACCGGGGAGCTGTTTTTT CASSQDRISTGELFF
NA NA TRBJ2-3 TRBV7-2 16 TGTGCCAGCAGCTTAGCGGGCAGGGGTAGCACAGATACGCAGTATTTT CASSLAGRGSTDTQYF
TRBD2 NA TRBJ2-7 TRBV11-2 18 TGTGCCAGCAGCTTATCAACAACATGGCGGGAGGCCACCTACGAGCAGTACTTC CASSLSTTWREATYEQYF
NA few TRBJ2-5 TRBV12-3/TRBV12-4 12 TGTGCCAGCAGTCCGGGGTTAAAGACCCAGTACTTC CASSPGLKTQYF
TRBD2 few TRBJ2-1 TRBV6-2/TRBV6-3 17 TGTGCCAGCAGTTACAGGGGTCGAGCGGGAGGGCCTAATGAGCAGTTCTTC CASSYRGRAGGPNEQFF
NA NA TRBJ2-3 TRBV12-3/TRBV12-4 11 TGTGCCAGCACCTTGACAGATACGCAGTATTTT CASTLTDTQYF
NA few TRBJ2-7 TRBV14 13 TGTGCCAGCAGCCGGGACCTACTTTACGAGCAGTACTTC CASSRDLLYEQYF